This T cell receptor beta chain came from a study of shared clonotypes between healthy human individuals. Whole-study results and caveats: Incomplete sequencing of sorted subsets was indicated by rarefaction despite large depth. The small donor group covered limited genetic and exposure diversity.

TCRdb keeps only in-frame clones here, not all; method: immunoSEQ multiplex PCR. The table includes more than 2 million clones, about 95% detected once. As for this clone: Its antigen is not known.

In the naive CD8 group, cells lacked CD45RO and were positively selected for CCR7, so terminally differentiated effector memory CD45RA+ cells were left out. What was sequenced was naive CD8+ T cells sorted from blood. The sequence was obtained from a man between 18 and 29 years old in good health.

The CDR3 bases are TGCGCCAGCAGCTCGGGACAGGGGGATGAGCAGTTCTTC. Its translation is CASSSGQGDEQFF. V gene TRBV5-1 combines with J gene TRBJ2-1; 11 bases agree with TRBD1. The CDR3 contains 13 residues. CDR1 is SGHRS and CDR2 is YFSETQ in the germline V gene. V trimming: 3 bases; J trimming: 8 bases; junction bases outside the gene matches: 1.